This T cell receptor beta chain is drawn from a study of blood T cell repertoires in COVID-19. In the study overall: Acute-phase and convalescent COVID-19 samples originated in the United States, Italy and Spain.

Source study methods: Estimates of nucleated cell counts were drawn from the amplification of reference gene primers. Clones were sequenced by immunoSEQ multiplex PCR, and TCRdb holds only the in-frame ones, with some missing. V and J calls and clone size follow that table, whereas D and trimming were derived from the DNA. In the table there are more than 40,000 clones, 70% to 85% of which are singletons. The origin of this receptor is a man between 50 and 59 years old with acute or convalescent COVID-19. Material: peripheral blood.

CDR3 DNA: TGTGCCAGTAGTATGTCGCCTAGCGGGGCCGAAGGGGATGAGCAGTTCTTC. Its protein product is CASSMSPSGAEGDEQFF. The chain is built from TRBV19 and TRBJ2-1, with 9 bases matching TRBD2. Trimming removed 3 bases from V and 8 bases from J; junction bases left unmatched: 14. Germline V gene data show CDR1 as LNHDA and CDR2 as SQIVND (reference sequence). The CDR3 totals 17 residues.